The T cell receptor beta chain under discussion was sequenced for a study of shared clonotypes between healthy human individuals. The study's findings and limits: Clonotypes which were not shared had lower generation probabilities than clonotypes that all four donors shared.

Method: immunoSEQ multiplex PCR; TCRdb's copy keeps in-frame clones and lacks some. The data hold about 320,000 clones, with around 87% observed a single time. Trimming removed 1 base at V and 5 bases at J, with 26 bases between. Germline V gives CDR1 SQVTM, CDR2 ANQGSEA. This CDR3 is 19 amino acids long. In the case of this clone: Its specificity is not known.

The receptor comes from a man aged 18 to 29 in good health. The J gene is TRBJ2-2, the V gene TRBV29-1, with D unclear. Sequencing was performed on memory CD8+ T cells sorted from blood. Subset here: CD45RO+ cells pooled with CCR7-negative TemRA cells. CDR3 coding DNA: TGCAGCGTTGAAGTTTGGGATCCCAACCACATAATCCGGACCGGGGAGCTGTTTTTT. It codes for CSVEVWDPNHIIRTGELFF.